This TCR beta chain was identified during a study of PD-1 blockade in classical Hodgkin lymphoma. Data came from immunoSEQ multiplex PCR; TCRdb stores just in-frame clones and leaves some out. The data show under 80,000 clones, about 64% seen once. The germline V gene has CDR1 GTSNPN and CDR2 SVGIG (reference sequence). This CDR3 has 15 amino acids. V trimming: 3 bases; J trimming: 4 bases; junction bases outside the gene matches: 9. In regard to this clone: Its antigen remains unknown.

Relapse after autologous stem cell transplantation occurred in every patient, and brentuximab vedotin exposure varied. Overall study findings and caveats: Newly diagnosed patients were said to have less baseline TCR diversity than healthy donors did. Partial responders and progressors had significantly lower baseline TCR diversity. Reasons behind the repertoire differences stay unclear, perhaps disease activity or earlier therapy. Significantly greater TCR diversity emerged by C4D1 in CD4+ cells but not CD8+ cells.

This sequence joins TRBV30 and TRBJ2-1, with 7 bases matching TRBD1. The clonotype originates from a human donor with classical Hodgkin lymphoma. The starting material was peripheral blood mononuclear cells (PBMCs), obtained before the second cycle of nivolumab. The CDR3 DNA sequence: TGTGCCTGGAGGGAACGGGACAGATTATACAATGAGCAGTTCTTC. Protein sequence: CAWRERDRLYNEQFF.